The clone carrying this T cell receptor beta chain appeared many times. Its target is not known. The data were taken from a study of T cell repertoires in cytomegalovirus infection. Germline loops: CDR1 SEHNR, CDR2 FQNEAQ (reference sequence). Trimming removed 8 bases from V and 4 bases from J, with 11 bases in between. CDR3 size: 13 residues. TCRdb re-called the reads through MiXCR, storing one row per CDR3 protein. This table holds about 830,000 distinct CDR3 sequences, about 30% found once. Sequenced material: cultured CD8+ T cells from PBMCs, taken from culture after CMV antigen stimulation. The chain recombines TRBV7-9 with TRBJ2-2; no firm D call. The sequence was collected from a human donor in good health (CMV status not recorded). Some clones in this sample may be carry-over from other donors' samples. The CDR3 nucleotides read TGTGCCAGCTCCAGGTGGGGCACCGGGGAGCTGTTTTTT. The encoded protein is CASSRWGTGELFF.